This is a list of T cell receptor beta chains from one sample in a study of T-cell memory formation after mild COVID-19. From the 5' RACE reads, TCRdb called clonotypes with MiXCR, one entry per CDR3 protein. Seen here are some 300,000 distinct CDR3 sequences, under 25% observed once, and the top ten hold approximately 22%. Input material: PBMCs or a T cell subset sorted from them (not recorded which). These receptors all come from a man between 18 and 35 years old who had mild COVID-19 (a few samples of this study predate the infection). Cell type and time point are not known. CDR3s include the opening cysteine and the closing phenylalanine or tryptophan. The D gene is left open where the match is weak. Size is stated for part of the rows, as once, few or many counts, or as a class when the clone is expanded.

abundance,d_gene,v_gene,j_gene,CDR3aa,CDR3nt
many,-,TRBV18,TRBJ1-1,CASSPGNTEAFF,TGTGCCAGCTCACCAGGGAACACTGAAGCTTTCTTT
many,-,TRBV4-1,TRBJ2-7,CASSPRASYEQYF,TGCGCCAGCAGCCCCCGGGCGAGCTACGAGCAGTACTTC
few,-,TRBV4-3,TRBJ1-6,CASSQGPAGQNSPLHF,TGCGCCAGCAGCCAAGGCCCGGCAGGACAGAATTCACCCCTCCACTTT
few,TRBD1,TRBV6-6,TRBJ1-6,CASSQERQGRSPLHF,TGTGCCAGCAGTCAAGAGCGACAGGGACGCTCACCCCTCCACTTT
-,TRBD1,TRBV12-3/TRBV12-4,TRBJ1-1,CAIMGQGGTEAFF,TGTGCCATCATGGGCCAGGGGGGCACTGAAGCTTTCTTT
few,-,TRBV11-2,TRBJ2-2,CASSGAGFAVPGELFF,TGTGCCAGCAGCGGGGCAGGGTTCGCTGTCCCCGGGGAGCTGTTTTTT
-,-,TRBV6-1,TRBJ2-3,CASREAPNTDTQYF,TGTGCCAGCAGGGAGGCCCCGAACACAGATACGCAGTATTTT
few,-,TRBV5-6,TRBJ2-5,CASSRGALYQETQYF,TGTGCCAGCAGCCGCGGGGCGTTGTACCAAGAGACCCAGTACTTC
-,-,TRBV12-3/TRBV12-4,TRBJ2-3,CASSMRDTQYF,TGTGCCAGCAGTATGAGAGATACGCAGTATTTT
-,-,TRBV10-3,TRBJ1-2,CAISESIEGDYGYTF,TGTGCCATCAGTGAGTCGATTGAAGGGGACTATGGCTACACCTTC
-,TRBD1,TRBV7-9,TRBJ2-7,CASSTRDRDPYEQYF,TGTGCCAGCAGCACCCGGGACAGGGACCCCTACGAGCAGTACTTC
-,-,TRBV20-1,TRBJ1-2,CSARPPWERDNYGYTF,TGCAGTGCTAGACCTCCCTGGGAGAGGGATAACTATGGCTACACCTTC
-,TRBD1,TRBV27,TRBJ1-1,CASSLSPGGKAFF,TGTGCCAGCAGTTTATCCCCAGGGGGTAAAGCTTTCTTT
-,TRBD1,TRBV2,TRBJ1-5,CASSSTGRHQPQHF,TGTGCCAGCAGTTCGACAGGGAGACATCAGCCCCAGCATTTT
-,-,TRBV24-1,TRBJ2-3,CATSDSQSTDTQYF,TGTGCCACCAGTGATTCGCAAAGCACAGATACGCAGTATTTT
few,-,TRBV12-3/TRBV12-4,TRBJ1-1,CASSLDGDLFF,TGTGCCAGCAGTTTAGATGGGGATTTATTCTTT
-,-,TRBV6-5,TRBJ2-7,CASSPDRGHEQYF,TGTGCCAGCAGTCCCGACAGAGGTCACGAGCAGTACTTC